The 25 T cell receptor beta chains in this list originate from one sample, sequenced in a study of T-cell reconstitution after alpha-beta-depleted transplantation in children. Unique molecular identifiers were used to barcode this TCRbeta library. TCRdb re-called the PCR reads with MiXCR, one entry per CDR3 protein. Of around 370,000 distinct CDR3 sequences listed, 10% to 13% are singletons. The sample here was PBMCs from the stem cell graft donor, taken from the stem cell graft. Receptors originate from a human donor who donated a stem cell graft to a child with acute lymphoblastic leukemia.

This clonotype has a handful of counts. The chain combines TRBV6-1 with TRBJ1-1; 11 bases fit TRBD1. CDR3 length: 15 residues. Germline values: CDR1 MNHNS, CDR2 SASEGT. V gave up 4 bases and J gave up 4 bases; unmatched junction bases: 5. The CDR3 nucleotides read TGTGCCAGCAGTGGACCGGGACAGGGGGTCACTGAAGCTTTCTTT. Protein product: CASSGPGQGVTEAFF.

In this sample, this clonotype turned up a few times. This sequence joins TRBV20-1 and TRBJ2-3, with D tentatively TRBD1 (5 bases). Per the germline V gene, CDR1 is DFQATT and CDR2 is SNEGSKA (reference sequence). V lost 3 bases, J lost 4 bases, and 20 bases lay in between. The CDR3 extends over 16 amino acids. CDR3 region: CSARDGVRQFADTQYF. The CDR3 DNA follows: TGCAGTGCTAGGGATGGAGTCCGACAGTTTGCAGATACGCAGTATTTT.

The table lists this clonotype with many counts. V gene TRBV4-1 combines with J gene TRBJ2-1, with 7 bases identical to TRBD1. V gave up 4 bases and J gave up 4 bases; unmatched junction bases: 1. Germline CDR1 is MGHRA and CDR2 is YSYEKL. The CDR3 totals 13 residues. The CDR3 DNA reads TGCGCCAGCAGCCCGGGACAGTACAATGAGCAGTTCTTC. Its translation is CASSPGQYNEQFF.

This clonotype was observed at least ten times. V gene TRBV10-3 combines with J gene TRBJ1-4; TRBD1 agrees at 9 bases. Germline CDR1 reads ENHRY; CDR2 reads SYGVKD. Trimming took 5 bases from V and 10 from J; bases not matched to a gene: 20. The CDR3 contains 18 residues. CDR3 loop: CAISPEEGQGEQSGKLFF. Here the CDR3 DNA reads TGTGCCATCAGTCCCGAAGAGGGACAGGGAGAGCAAAGCGGAAAACTGTTTTTT.

The genes are TRBV29-1 and TRBJ2-7; D is unclear. From germline, CDR1 is SQVTM and CDR2 ANQGSEA. The CDR3 extends over 14 amino acids. Between the trimmed V and J ends, which lost 4 bases and 3 bases, there was a span of 16 bases. CDR3: CSVGCLDNGYEQYF. The DNA of the CDR3 is TGCAGCGTTGGTTGTCTAGATAACGGCTACGAGCAGTACTTC.

With respect to this clonotype: Being one base from a much bigger clone, this may be a read error. CDR3: CASSLGWDGNTKAFF. The CDR3 DNA follows: TGTGCCAGCAGCTTAGGATGGGACGGGAACACTAAAGCTTTCTTT. V is TRBV7-2 and J is TRBJ1-1, with a tentative D call TRBD1 (5 bases). CDR3 size: 15 residues. In germline, CDR1 is SGHTA, CDR2 FQGNSA.

This sequence joins TRBV12-3 or TRBV12-4 and TRBJ2-1, with a possible D match to TRBD1 (6 bases). CDR3 length: 16 amino acids. V was trimmed by 5 bases and J by 2 bases, leaving 16 bases between them. CDR3 region: CASSPGAWGPYNEQFF. The CDR3, as DNA: TGTGCCAGCAGTCCGGGTGCCTGGGGGCCCTACAATGAGCAGTTCTTC.

In this sample, this clonotype turned up a few times. The chain uses TRBV6-5 and TRBJ2-1; 11 positions match TRBD2. The germline CDR1 and CDR2 sequences are MNHEY and SVGAGI. This CDR3 spans 16 amino acids. V was clipped by 7 bases and J by 3 bases; unmatched bases: 8. The CDR3 sequence is CASKWGLADFYNEQFF. CDR3 DNA: TGTGCCAGCAAATGGGGACTAGCGGATTTCTACAATGAGCAGTTCTTC.

Only a few counts were recorded for this clonotype. The V and J genes are TRBV7-2 and TRBJ1-4, with D perhaps TRBD1 (5 bases). The CDR3 is 14 amino acids. The ends were cut back, 2 bases at V and 8 bases at J, with 12 bases in the middle. Looked up from germline, CDR1 is SGHTA and CDR2 is FQGNSA. CDR3 in amino acids: CASSLRQRPEKLFF. In DNA, the CDR3 is TGTGCCAGCAGCTTAAGACAGCGTCCGGAAAAACTGTTTTTT.

In the case of this clonotype: A read error is possible here, since a much larger clone lies one base away. The rearrangement uses TRBV7-8 and TRBJ1-5; 7 bases match TRBD1. Germline assignment: CDR1 SGHVS and CDR2 FQNEAQ. The CDR3 consists of 17 residues. The DNA of the CDR3 is TGTGCCAACAGCTTAGATTGGACAGGACTGCACAATCAGCCCCAGCATTTT. Amino acids: CANSLDWTGLHNQPQHF. Drawing the rest from reference TRBV7-8 and TRBJ1-5, the complete variable domain is GAGVSQSPRYKVAKRGQDVALRCDPISGHVSLFWYQQALGQGPEFLTYFQNEAQLDKSGLPSDRFFAERPEGSVSTLKIQRTQQEDSAVYLCANSLDWTGLHNQPQHFGDGTRLSIL.

This clonotype has only a few counts. The chain uses TRBV7-8 and TRBJ2-7, with D uncertain. The CDR3 loop spans 13 amino acids. Per the germline V gene, CDR1 is SGHVS and CDR2 is FQNEAQ. Trimming pared 3 bases from V and 6 bases from J, leaving 12 bases between. The CDR3 region is CASSLDQRSEQYF. CDR3 coding DNA: TGTGCCAGCAGCTTGGACCAACGCTCCGAGCAGTACTTC.

In this sample, this clonotype turned up a few times. V and J are TRBV5-5 and TRBJ1-5; D is possibly TRBD1 (6 bases). The germline V gene encodes CDR1 SGHKS and CDR2 YYEKEE (reference sequence). Trimming left V 2 bases short and J 5 bases short, with 11 bases between. The CDR3 has 14 residues. CDR3 residues: CASSFTDRYQPQHF. The CDR3 DNA sequence: TGTGCCAGCAGCTTCACCGACAGGTATCAGCCCCAGCATTTT.

A few counts support this clonotype. CDR3 nucleotides: TGTGCCAGCTCACCAATTACGCGGGACAGGGGGTACACCGGGGAGCTGTTTTTT. This encodes CASSPITRDRGYTGELFF. This chain uses TRBV18 with TRBJ2-2; 11 positions match TRBD1. The CDR3 covers 18 residues. V gave up 2 bases and J gave up 3 bases; unmatched junction bases: 8. Germline-derived CDR1 and CDR2 are KGHSH and LQKENI.

This clonotype showed up many times. This chain links TRBV6-6 with TRBJ1-5; D unresolved. CDR3 length: 13 amino acids. V was cut by 6 bases and J by 3 bases, with 9 bases left in between. Germline CDR1 is MNHNY and CDR2 is SVGAGI (reference sequence). The CDR3 DNA reads as TGTGCCAGCAGCCTACTAGTCAATCAGCCCCAGCATTTT. Translated: CASSLLVNQPQHF.

In this sample, this clonotype turned up a few times. The V gene is TRBV12-3 or TRBV12-4, the J gene TRBJ2-3, with 13 bases aligning to TRBD2. Trimming at V came to 0 bases and at J to 3 bases, leaving 12 bases not matched to a gene. The CDR3 is 20 amino acids. DNA of the CDR3: TGTGCCAGCAGTTTAGCGTGGCAATGGGGGACTAGCGGGACTACAGATACGCAGTATTTT. Translated: CASSLAWQWGTSGTTDTQYF.

The rearrangement links TRBV7-2 to TRBJ2-7; D not certain. This CDR3 is 14 amino acids long. V shed 5 bases and J shed 3 bases, with 14 bases lying between them. The germline gives CDR1 SGHTA, CDR2 FQGNSA. CDR3 in DNA: TGTGCCAGCAGCCCCTCTCCTTTTCTCTACGAGCAGTACTTC. Translated, it gives CASSPSPFLYEQYF.

This clonotype was seen a few times. The chain carries TRBV20-1 and TRBJ2-1, with TRBD2 as a possible D gene (5 bases). Germline V lookup: CDR1 DFQATT, CDR2 SNEGSKA (reference sequence). V was clipped by 6 bases and J by 6 bases, with 15 bases between them. The CDR3 length is 13 residues. The CDR3 here is CSAELVLGNEQFF. Written as DNA, the CDR3 is TGCAGTGCCGAACTAGTATTAGGCAATGAGCAGTTCTTC.

The V and J genes are TRBV12-3 or TRBV12-4 and TRBJ2-3; TRBD2 aligns across 15 bases. The CDR3 consists of 17 residues. V was pared by 6 bases and J by 4 bases, with 8 bases of the junction left unmatched. The CDR3 coding sequence is TGTGCCAGCAGCCCCGGACTAGCGGGAGGGCCGGCAGATACGCAGTATTTT. This codes for CASSPGLAGGPADTQYF.

This clonotype was counted between two and nine times. The chain carries TRBV12-3 or TRBV12-4 and TRBJ1-5; no reliable D call. This CDR3 has 17 amino acids. V shed 3 bases and J shed 0 bases, with 15 bases lying between them. The CDR3 loop is CASSLRAAETSNQPQHF. CDR3 bases: TGTGCCAGCAGTTTGCGGGCCGCCGAGACTAGCAATCAGCCCCAGCATTTT.

This clonotype was seen only a few times. This chain connects TRBV20-1 to TRBJ2-3, with a tentative D call TRBD1 (5 bases). CDR1 and CDR2 (germline): DFQATT, SNEGSKA (reference sequence). The CDR3 runs to 14 residues. Trimming removed 6 bases from V and 1 base from J, with 14 bases in between. The CDR3 DNA follows: TGCAGTGCCCCGGACAAGAGAGGCACAGATACGCAGTATTTT. Residues: CSAPDKRGTDTQYF.

This clonotype was picked up many times. The CDR3 protein is CASSLVIGTGFDLAKNIQYF. The CDR3 nucleotides are TGTGCCAGCAGCTTAGTCATCGGGACAGGGTTCGACCTAGCCAAAAACATTCAGTACTTC. This chain links TRBV7-9 with TRBJ2-4; 9 bases map to TRBD1. Germline CDR1 SEHNR, CDR2 FQNEAQ (reference sequence). The CDR3 sequence is 20 residues long. V lost 1 base to trimming and J lost 0 bases; unmatched junction nucleotides: 13.

This clonotype has only a few counts. The chain carries TRBV5-6 and TRBJ2-5, with D possibly matching TRBD1 (5 bases). V was pared by 0 bases and J by 5 bases, with 17 bases between. The CDR3 covers 16 residues. The germline gives CDR1 SGHDT, CDR2 YYEEEE. CDR3 DNA: TGTGCCAGCAGCTTGGCCAGGTCAGGGCGGTTGGAGACCCAGTACTTC. This translates into CASSLARSGRLETQYF.

This clonotype was seen a handful of times. The gene calls are TRBV4-3 and TRBJ2-3; 9 bases fit TRBD2. Germline-derived CDR1 and CDR2 are LGHNA and YSLEER. The CDR3 has 14 amino acids. Trimming took 8 bases from V and 3 from J; bases not matched to a gene: 6. Here the CDR3 DNA reads TGCGCCAGCGGCGGGACTAGCTTAACAGATACGCAGTATTTT. This encodes CASGGTSLTDTQYF.

The chain employs TRBV5-1 and TRBJ1-1; a possible D gene is TRBD1 (5 bases). V was trimmed by 0 bases and J by 8 bases, leaving 14 bases between them. CDR1 and CDR2 from the germline V gene are SGHRS and YFSETQ. This CDR3 is 14 amino acids long. The CDR3 spells CASSLAVWGREAFF. The CDR3 region has the DNA TGCGCCAGCAGCTTGGCCGTGTGGGGCCGAGAAGCTTTCTTT.

The chain carries TRBV20-1 and TRBJ2-5; TRBD2 matches at 9 bases. Germline CDR1 and CDR2: DFQATT and SNEGSKA (reference sequence). V was clipped by 6 bases and J by 4 bases; unmatched bases: 15. This CDR3 is built from 16 residues. The CDR3 DNA reads TGCAGTGCGGGAGGCCCAGCGGGAGGATTCTCAGAGACCCAGTACTTC. This encodes CSAGGPAGGFSETQYF.